The sequence of this T cell receptor (beta chain) was determined in a study of T cell responses to AZD1222 COVID-19 vaccine. The CDR3 consists of 14 residues. Germline lookup yields CDR1 KGHSH and CDR2 LQKENI. V gave up 6 bases and J gave up 2 bases, with 13 bases separating them. Assay: immunoSEQ multiplex PCR; the TCRdb copy retains only in-frame clones and omits some. The data hold roughly 100,000 clones, with 85% to 90% observed a single time. Pooling covered second doses at about 4 or about 12 weeks. Findings of the study overall: Within unmutated variant regions lay the reported targets of nearly half of spike-specific TCRs. Vaccination with two AZD1222 doses was followed by a rise in Spike-specific TCR breadth and depth.

As concerns this clone: Antigen unknown.

The sequence was obtained from an adult who received the AZD1222 COVID-19 vaccine. The chain joins TRBV18 to TRBJ1-1, with a weak D call TRBD1 (5 bases). Sequenced material: peripheral blood, taken 28 days after the second AZD1222 dose. The CDR3 DNA sequence: TGTGCCAGCTCCTTGATTGGGGCTAACACTGAAGCTTTCTTT. It translates to CASSLIGANTEAFF.